The T cell receptor beta chain described here comes from a study of T-cell memory formation after mild COVID-19. Only a few counts were recorded for this clonotype. Unmatched junction bases numbered 8, after V lost 4 bases and J lost 0 bases. Germline V CDR1 and CDR2: SEHNR, FQNEAQ (reference sequence). This CDR3 spans 17 amino acids. TCRdb used MiXCR to reprocess the 5' RACE reads, holding one entry per CDR3 protein. The profile shows about 430,000 distinct CDR3 sequences, roughly a quarter of them singletons. The specimen was PBMCs or a T cell subset sorted from them (not recorded which). V gene TRBV7-9 combines with J gene TRBJ1-3, with 8 bases identical to TRBD1. The receptor's source is an adult woman who had mild COVID-19 (a few samples of this study predate the infection). Cell type and time point are not known. CDR3 loop: CASSWQGQAHSGNTIYF. The CDR3 bases are TGTGCCAGCAGCTGGCAGGGACAGGCCCACTCTGGAAACACCATATATTTT.